These 20 T cell receptor beta chains were all obtained from the same sample, sequenced in a study of tumor-infiltrating lymphocytes in primary liver carcinoma. Unsorted bulk tissue of roughly 18-32 mg yielded co-extracted RNA and DNA. Reverse transcription of roughly 470 ng total RNA with a constant-region primer produced TCR beta cDNA. Modified slightly, ARM-PCR produced TCR beta libraries over three nested multiplex PCR rounds. PCR rounds one and two used TRBV1-TRBV30 forward primers with a C-beta reverse primer for about 11 cycles each. Using its own MiXCR run on the multiplex PCR reads, TCRdb lists one record per CDR3 protein. The table lists 150,000 to 200,000 distinct CDR3 sequences, just under 85% of them singletons. Sequencing was done on a sample of tumor tissue from primary liver carcinoma. All receptors derive from a man aged 35 to 55 with primary liver carcinoma and hepatitis B virus infection.

This clonotype was observed a single time. The chain uses TRBV4-3 and TRBJ2-1, with D hard to call. V lost 2 bases to trimming and J lost 5 bases, with 13 bases between them. Germline V gene data show CDR1 as LGHNA and CDR2 as YSLEER. This CDR3 is 15 amino acids long. The CDR3 loop reads CASSQFPTPDNEQFF. The CDR3 coding sequence is TGCGCCAGCAGCCAATTCCCCACCCCGGACAATGAGCAGTTCTTC.

A note on this clonotype: The junction departs from the called germline gene at one end, perhaps through a read error. V usage is TRBV5-1 and J usage is TRBJ1-1; 10 bases match TRBD1. The germline V gene encodes CDR1 SGHRS and CDR2 YFSETQ. This CDR3 is built from 15 residues. This chain's CDR3 is CVSSSHGTGDTEAFF. The CDR3 nucleotides are TGCGTCAGCAGTTCTCACGGGACAGGGGACACTGAAGCTTTCTTT.

In the case of this clonotype: Mismatch with germline at one junction end may stem from a read error. This sequence joins TRBV29-1 and TRBJ2-3; either TRBD1 or TRBD2 may supply D (5 bases each). CDR1 and CDR2 from the germline V gene are SQVTM and ANQGSEA. This CDR3 region has 13 residues. In DNA, the CDR3 is TGCGGCGTTCGGGACCTCCGCTCAGATACGCAGTATTTT. This gives the protein CGVRDLRSDTQYF.

With regard to this clonotype: The junction and the germline gene differ at one end; a read error may be behind it. The J gene is TRBJ1-2, the V gene TRBV6-2 or TRBV6-3, with D maybe TRBD1 (6 bases). Germline V gives CDR1 MNHEY, CDR2 SVGEGT. The CDR3 sequence is 16 residues long. The CDR3 spells CASRGSEQGVNYVYTF. CDR3 coding DNA: TGTGCCAGCAGGGGAAGTGAACAGGGTGTTAACTATGTCTACACCTTC.

Remarks on this clonotype: A much larger clone lies a single base off, so this may be a read error. The chain is built from TRBV19 and TRBJ2-7, with a possible D match to TRBD1 (6 bases). Germline V CDR1 and CDR2: LNHDA, SQIVND (reference sequence). This CDR3 has 14 residues. The CDR3 protein is CTSSTRGRLYEQYF. The CDR3, as DNA: TGTACCAGTAGTACCAGGGGCCGTTTATACGAGCAGTACTTC.

This clonotype was counted once. The conserved phenylalanine or tryptophan is not found at the CDR3 terminus, so this likely reflects a read error. The rearrangement links TRBV11-2 to TRBJ1-2; 9 positions agree with TRBD1. The junction had 7 bases not matched to a gene; V was cut back by 10 bases and J by 4 bases. The CDR3 length is 13 residues. The germline CDR1 and CDR2 sequences are SGHAT and FQNNGV. The CDR3 here is CAISLDRGYGYTL. Written as DNA, the CDR3 is TGTGCCATCAGTTTGGACAGGGGCTATGGCTACACCTTA.

For this clonotype: An end of the junction differs from the germline gene, which may be a read error. This chain connects TRBV5-1 to TRBJ2-1, with D perhaps matching TRBD1 or TRBD2 (5 bases each). Looked up from germline, CDR1 is SGHRS and CDR2 is YFSETQ. This CDR3 contains 13 residues. CDR3 nucleotide sequence: TGTGCCAGCAGCTTAGGTGGGGACGATGAGCAGTTCTTC. Its protein product is CASSLGGDDEQFF. The complete variable domain, with remaining parts taken from reference TRBV5-1 and TRBJ2-1, reads KAGVTQTPRYLIKTRGQQVTLSCSPISGHRSVSWYQQTPGQGLQFLFEYFSETQRNKGNFPGRFSGRQFSNSRSEMNVSTLELGDSALYLCASSLGGDDEQFFGPGTRLTVL.

On this clonotype itself: A read error may produce the germline difference seen at one junction end. The rearrangement links TRBV12-3 or TRBV12-4 to TRBJ2-3, with no clear D. The CDR3 has 14 residues. The CDR3 loop is CANSLLRSTNTQYF. CDR3 in DNA: TGTGCCAACAGTTTATTACGGAGCACAAATACGCAGTATTTT.

Regarding this clonotype: A junction boundary mismatches the germline segment, possibly from a read error. The chain has TRBV12-3 or TRBV12-4 and TRBJ1-3, with D hard to call. CDR3 length: 14 amino acids. CDR3 nucleotides: TGTGCCAGCAGTATACAGTGTTCTGGAAACATCATATATTTT. Its translation: CASSIQCSGNIIYF.

A word on this clonotype: One end of the junction fails to match germline, which may point to a read error. This chain joins TRBV11-3 and TRBJ2-7; D may be TRBD1 (6 bases). This CDR3 has 13 residues. Germline V gene data show CDR1 as SGHNT and CDR2 as YENEEA. In DNA form, the CDR3 reads TGTGCCAGCAGCGTAGGACAGTACTACGTGCAGTACTTC. The encoded protein is CASSVGQYYVQYF.

With respect to this clonotype: Because the CDR3 is missing its conserved closing phenylalanine or tryptophan, this is likely a read error. The chain couples TRBV11-2 to TRBJ2-1, with D perhaps TRBD1 (5 bases). The J call may be in error: the DNA end matches TRBJ2-7 better. The CDR3 loop spans 13 amino acids. The V gene's germline CDR1 is SGHAT and CDR2 FQNNGV. DNA for the CDR3: TGTGCCAGCAGCTTCATAGGGGTCAATGAGCAGTACCTC. This codes for CASSFIGVNEQYL.

Of note for this clonotype: Relative to the germline gene, one junction end is altered; a read error may explain this. The genes are TRBV5-6 and TRBJ2-1, with D perhaps being TRBD1 or TRBD2 (6 bases each). The CDR3 is 16 amino acids. Germline CDR1 reads SGHDT; CDR2 reads YYEEEE. The CDR3 here is CVSSLVAGTGGNKQFF. The CDR3 DNA reads as TGTGTCAGCAGCTTGGTTGCGGGAACTGGGGGCAATAAGCAGTTCTTC.

Worth noting for this clonotype: A much larger clone differs from this one at a single base, so this may be a read error. The J gene is TRBJ2-5, the V gene TRBV7-9; D possibly corresponds to TRBD1 (5 bases). Per the germline V gene, CDR1 is SEHNR and CDR2 is FQNEAQ (reference sequence). The CDR3 is made up of 13 amino acids. The CDR3 coding sequence is TGTGCCGGCAGCTTAGCAGGGATAGAGACCCAGTACTTC. It specifies CAGSLAGIETQYF.

The J gene is TRBJ2-7, the V gene TRBV28; D is tentatively TRBD1 or TRBD2 (5 bases each). From germline, CDR1 is MDHEN and CDR2 SYDVKM. The CDR3 has 13 amino acids. V dropped 2 bases and J dropped 6 bases, with 11 bases sitting between them. CDR3 nucleotide sequence: TGTGCCAGCAGTTTAGAGGGGTTTGGCGAGCAGTACTTC. This sequence encodes CASSLEGFGEQYF. Together with reference TRBV28 and TRBJ2-7, the CDR3 gives the full variable domain: DVKVTQSSRYLVKRTGEKVFLECVQDMDHENMFWYRQDPGLGLRLIYFSYDVKMKEKGDIPEGYSVSREKKERFSLILESASTNQTSMYLCASSLEGFGEQYFGPGTRLTVT.

A word on this clonotype: Since the CDR3 does not end with the conserved phenylalanine or tryptophan, this likely comes from a read error. The chain combines TRBV29-1 with TRBJ2-2, with D possibly matching TRBD2 (6 bases). This CDR3 spans 15 amino acids. Germline loops: CDR1 SQVTM, CDR2 ANQGSEA. V was clipped by 4 bases and J by 3 bases, with 15 bases between them. CDR3 amino acids: CSVVLVGGYTGELFY. The CDR3 DNA follows: TGCAGCGTTGTACTAGTGGGAGGTTACACCGGGGAGCTGTTTTAT.

With respect to this clonotype: An end of the junction does not agree with germline; a read error may underlie this. The chain combines TRBV5-4 with TRBJ2-1; D ambiguous. The CDR3 sequence is 11 residues long. In germline, CDR1 is SGHNT, CDR2 YYREEE (reference sequence). This CDR3 is CVSNSYNEQFF. CDR3 DNA: TGTGTCAGCAACTCCTACAATGAGCAGTTCTTC. The full variable domain, its missing parts supplied by reference TRBV5-4 and TRBJ2-1, is ETGVTQSPTHLIKTRGQQVTLRCSSQSGHNTVSWYQQALGQGPQFIFQYYREEENGRGNFPPRFSGLQFPNYSSELNVNALELDDSALYLCVSNSYNEQFFGPGTRLTVL.

As for this clonotype: This may be a read error: a much more frequent sequence differs by one nucleotide. The chain uses TRBV5-1 and TRBJ1-1; D gene unclear. Trimming removed 4 bases from V and 7 bases from J, with 29 bases in between. Germline CDR1 is SGHRS and CDR2 is YFSETQ. The CDR3 length is 18 residues. For the CDR3, the DNA is TGCGCCAGCAGCCCTTCGTTGTCCCAGTCGGCTAGCGGCAGTGAAGCTTTCTTT. This translates into CASSPSLSQSASGSEAFF.

CDR3: CASSPLAQFYEQYF. The CDR3 DNA reads as TGTGCCAGCAGCCCCCTTGCTCAATTCTACGAGCAGTACTTC. The chain recombines TRBV7-2 with TRBJ2-7; D is uncertain. V was shortened by 5 bases and J by 3 bases, with 14 bases between the two germline ends. Germline V CDR1 and CDR2: SGHTA, FQGNSA. There are 14 residues in the CDR3.

This clonotype was counted once. The rearrangement uses TRBV29-1 and TRBJ2-5; D gene ambiguous. Germline CDR1 reads SQVTM; CDR2 reads ANQGSEA. The CDR3 totals 14 residues. Trimming shortened V by 4 bases and J by 3 bases, and 15 bases separated the two germline ends. This CDR3 is CSVASGTWEETQYF. In DNA form, the CDR3 reads TGCAGCGTTGCTTCCGGCACATGGGAAGAGACCCAGTACTTC.

As to this clonotype: Likely a read error: the CDR3 ends without its conserved phenylalanine or tryptophan. The chain couples TRBV11-2 to TRBJ2-7; no reliable D call. The length of the CDR3 is 15 residues. Germline V gene data show CDR1 as SGHAT and CDR2 as FQNNGV. CDR3 DNA: TGTGCTAGCAGCCCCGGACGGTTTTACGCGCGCGAGCAGTACATC. This sequence encodes CASSPGRFYAREQYI.